Following are 18 T cell receptor beta chains from one sample sequenced in a study of shared clonotypes between healthy human individuals. Produced via immunoSEQ multiplex PCR; TCRdb's table is partial and in-frame only. The sample consists of about 2.4 million clones, over 85% of them appearing once. Sequencing was done on a sample of naive CD4+ T cells from PBMCs. Documented subset: CD45RA+ positively selected. These receptors all come from a man between 18 and 29 years old in good health. Some clones in this sample may be carry-over from other donors' samples.

For this clone: Other DNA sequences within the sample encode an identical CDR3. The V call is TRBV28, the J call TRBJ1-5; D possibly corresponds to TRBD1 (6 bases). Trimming stripped 6 bases from V and 4 bases from J, with 13 bases between. The length of the CDR3 is 14 residues. Germline CDR1 MDHEN, CDR2 SYDVKM. The chain's CDR3 is CASSTGGGNQPQHF. The CDR3 nucleotides read TGTGCCAGCAGCACAGGAGGGGGGAATCAGCCCCAGCATTTT.

This sequence joins TRBV28 and TRBJ1-2, with 10 bases lining up with TRBD1. V gave up 6 bases and J gave up 4 bases; unmatched junction bases: 8. The CDR3 consists of 15 residues. Germline V gene sequence: CDR1 MDHEN, CDR2 SYDVKM. This CDR3 reads CASSTTGGFPYGYTF. The CDR3 nucleotides read TGTGCCAGCAGCACGACAGGGGGCTTTCCCTATGGCTACACCTTC.

The CDR3 loop is CASSSLRQGGETQYF. The CDR3 DNA is TGTGCCAGCAGCTCCCTAAGACAGGGTGGAGAGACCCAGTACTTC. This chain connects TRBV5-6 to TRBJ2-5; TRBD1 agrees at 7 bases. The CDR3 covers 15 residues. V was pared by 3 bases and J by 4 bases, with 9 bases of the junction left unmatched. CDR1 is SGHDT, CDR2 YYEEEE, per germline.

The gene calls are TRBV6-1 and TRBJ2-3; the D call may be TRBD1 or TRBD2 (5 bases each). CDR3 length: 16 residues. V was clipped by 1 base and J by 5 bases, with 16 bases between them. CDR1 and CDR2 (germline): MNHNS, SASEGT. CDR3 amino acids: CASSEGGPPRGDTQYF. Here the CDR3 DNA reads TGTGCCAGCAGTGAAGGGGGACCTCCCCGAGGAGATACGCAGTATTTT.

The chain joins TRBV7-9 to TRBJ2-3, with 7 positions matching TRBD1. This CDR3 is 18 amino acids long. Germline CDR1 is SEHNR and CDR2 is FQNEAQ (reference sequence). V lost 0 bases to trimming and J lost 0 bases; unmatched junction nucleotides: 9. CDR3 coding DNA: TGTGCCAGCAGCTTAGCGCAGGGGGACAGAGTAAGCACAGATACGCAGTATTTT. The encoded protein is CASSLAQGDRVSTDTQYF.

The rearrangement links TRBV28 to TRBJ1-5, with 9 bases lining up with TRBD1. The ends lost 7 bases at V and 5 bases at J; junction bases unmatched: 21. Germline V gene data show CDR1 as MDHEN and CDR2 as SYDVKM. The CDR3 runs 19 residues. The CDR3 region is CASNQWAGQGHSNDQPQHF. CDR3 sequence (DNA): TGTGCCAGCAATCAATGGGCGGGACAGGGTCACAGTAACGATCAGCCCCAGCATTTT.

The V gene is TRBV5-4, the J gene TRBJ2-3; 11 bases are shared with TRBD2. V was pared by 4 bases and J by 6 bases, with 7 bases of the junction left unmatched. Germline V lookup: CDR1 SGHNT, CDR2 YYREEE (reference sequence). The CDR3 extends over 15 amino acids. The CDR3 reads CASSPIAGGRDTQYF. CDR3 DNA: TGTGCCAGCAGCCCCATAGCGGGAGGGCGGGATACGCAGTATTTT.

With regard to this clone: Other DNA sequences within the sample encode an identical CDR3. The rearrangement joins TRBV4-2 to TRBJ1-4; perhaps TRBD1 as D (6 bases). The CDR3 covers 15 residues. The germline V gene encodes CDR1 LGHNA and CDR2 YNFKEQ. Trimming left V 0 bases short and J 8 bases short, with 13 bases between. The CDR3 protein is CASSQEGGEGEKLFF. The DNA of the CDR3 is TGTGCCAGCAGCCAAGAGGGGGGCGAGGGAGAAAAACTGTTTTTT.

This rearrangement joins TRBV7-3 to TRBJ2-2, with D tentatively TRBD2 (6 bases). CDR1 is SGHTA and CDR2 is FQGTGA in the germline V gene. Trimming shortened V by 1 base and J by 2 bases, and 14 bases separated the two germline ends. The CDR3 runs to 17 residues. In nucleotides, the CDR3 is TGTGCCAGCAGCTTAATGTCGGGACTTACAAACACCGGGGAGCTGTTTTTT. It yields the protein CASSLMSGLTNTGELFF.

The chain combines TRBV9 with TRBJ2-7, with D maybe TRBD1 (7 bases). Germline loops: CDR1 SGDLS, CDR2 YYNGEE. The CDR3 totals 14 residues. V lost 3 bases and J 0 bases, leaving 10 bases between the germline ends. The CDR3 nucleotides are TGTGCCAGCAGCGGCGGGGACAGCTCCTACGAGCAGTACTTC. It yields the protein CASSGGDSSYEQYF.

Concerning this clone itself: The sample has other DNA sequences that encode this CDR3 too. The V and J genes are TRBV7-9 and TRBJ1-2, with D possibly matching TRBD1 (5 bases). The CDR3 extends over 12 amino acids. The V gene lost 1 base and the J gene lost 7 bases, with 7 bases spanning the gap. Germline V CDR1 and CDR2: SEHNR, FQNEAQ (reference sequence). CDR3 nucleotide sequence: TGTGCCAGCAGCTTAGAGCAGGGTGGCTACACCTTC. This codes for CASSLEQGGYTF.

The chain combines TRBV9 with TRBJ2-7; the match to TRBD1 covers 10 bases. J gave up 2 bases and V 3 bases, and 5 bases lay outside the gene matches. The CDR3 totals 15 residues. CDR1 is SGDLS, CDR2 YYNGEE, per germline. In DNA, the CDR3 is TGTGCCAGCAGCGCCGGGACAGGGGCGACCTACGAGCAGTACTTC. Residues: CASSAGTGATYEQYF. Based on the CDR3 plus reference TRBV9 and TRBJ2-7, the full variable domain is DSGVTQTPKHLITATGQRVTLRCSPRSGDLSVYWYQQSLDQGLQFLIQYYNGEERAKGNILERFSAQQFPDLHSELNLSSLELGDSALYFCASSAGTGATYEQYFGPGTRLTVT.

The rearrangement links TRBV5-4 to TRBJ1-1; D is unresolved. The V gene's germline CDR1 is SGHNT and CDR2 YYREEE (reference sequence). The CDR3 sequence is 14 residues long. V lost 4 bases and J 3 bases, leaving 13 bases between the germline ends. CDR3 nucleotide sequence: TGTGCCAGCAGCCGCCAACAAGAGGACACTGAAGCTTTCTTT. Protein sequence: CASSRQQEDTEAFF. The variable domain in full, with the rest retrieved from reference TRBV5-4 and TRBJ1-1, is ETGVTQSPTHLIKTRGQQVTLRCSSQSGHNTVSWYQQALGQGPQFIFQYYREEENGRGNFPPRFSGLQFPNYSSELNVNALELDDSALYLCASSRQQEDTEAFFGQGTRLTVV.

The chain links TRBV7-8 to TRBJ2-4, with 11 nucleotides matching TRBD1. Germline lookup yields CDR1 SGHVS and CDR2 FQNEAQ. The CDR3 has 17 residues. The V gene end was trimmed by 3 bases and the J gene end by 9 bases; junction bases not matched to a gene: 13. The CDR3 spells CASSLPRRTGGIGIQYF. CDR3 in DNA: TGTGCCAGCAGCTTGCCCCGACGGACAGGGGGCATCGGCATTCAGTACTTC. Full variable domain (rest looked up from reference TRBV7-8 and TRBJ2-4): GAGVSQSPRYKVAKRGQDVALRCDPISGHVSLFWYQQALGQGPEFLTYFQNEAQLDKSGLPSDRFFAERPEGSVSTLKIQRTQQEDSAVYLCASSLPRRTGGIGIQYFGAGTRLSVL.

The DNA of the CDR3 is TGTGCCAGCGGCCCCCGGGCTCATGGTGCTCAGCCCCAGCATTTT. It codes for CASGPRAHGAQPQHF. The rearrangement joins TRBV7-2 to TRBJ1-5, with D hard to call. Germline V lookup: CDR1 SGHTA, CDR2 FQGNSA. The CDR3 is 15 amino acids. Trimming removed 8 bases from V and 6 bases from J, with 20 bases in between.

CDR3 sequence: CASSPQWTFPNTEAFF. The CDR3 nucleotides read TGTGCCAGCTCACCACAGTGGACGTTCCCGAACACTGAAGCTTTCTTT. The chain recombines TRBV18 with TRBJ1-1; D ambiguous. V was trimmed by 1 base and J by 1 base, leaving 13 bases between them. The CDR3 runs to 16 residues. The germline CDR1 and CDR2 sequences are KGHSH and LQKENI.

With respect to this clone: The same CDR3 also results from other DNA sequences found in this sample. The rearrangement uses TRBV18 and TRBJ2-5; the D is unclear. The V gene's germline CDR1 is KGHSH and CDR2 LQKENI. The CDR3 runs to 13 residues. Trimming shortened V by 3 bases and J by 2 bases, and 7 bases separated the two germline ends. This CDR3 reads CASSPGTQETQYF. In DNA, the CDR3 is TGTGCCAGCTCACCGGGAACTCAAGAGACCCAGTACTTC. Combining the CDR3 with reference TRBV18 and TRBJ2-5 gives the whole variable domain NAGVMQNPRHLVRRRGQEARLRCSPMKGHSHVYWYRQLPEEGLKFMVYLQKENIIDESGMPKERFSAEFPKEGPSILRIQQVVRGDSAAYFCASSPGTQETQYFGPGTRLLVL.

The chain has TRBV7-3 and TRBJ2-2; tentatively, D is TRBD1 or TRBD2 (5 bases each). This CDR3 is 14 amino acids long. V was trimmed by 1 base and J by 5 bases, leaving 8 bases between them. Germline assignment: CDR1 SGHTA and CDR2 FQGTGA. CDR3 protein: CASSLIEGTGELFF. CDR3 in DNA: TGTGCCAGCAGCTTAATCGAGGGGACCGGGGAGCTGTTTTTT.